These 19 T cell receptor beta chains originate from one sample sequenced in a study of high-grade serous ovarian cancer treatment subgroups. The protocol was immunoSEQ multiplex PCR, while the TCRdb copy is restricted to in-frame clones and leaves out a portion. The table records approximately 5,700 clones, around 79% of them present only once. Tumor tissue was taken before any definitive surgery or chemotherapy was given. The specimen sequenced was tumor tissue. Source of these receptors: a human donor with high-grade serous ovarian cancer.

The chain joins TRBV4-3 to TRBJ2-5; weak D call: TRBD1 (6 bases). The CDR3 is 14 amino acids. Germline V CDR1 and CDR2: LGHNA, YSLEER. Trimming took off 1 base at V and 5 bases at J, with 11 bases between the two ends. CDR3 DNA: TGCGCCAGCAGCCAAGCTAGCACAGGGGAGACCCAGTACTTC. Translation gives CASSQASTGETQYF.

The V call is TRBV20-1, the J call TRBJ2-7; D uncertain. Between the trimmed V and J ends, which lost 5 bases and 5 bases, there was a span of 7 bases. The CDR3 length is 10 residues. Germline loops: CDR1 DFQATT, CDR2 SNEGSKA (reference sequence). In nucleotides, the CDR3 is TGCAGTGCTGCTCAGCACGAGCAGTACTTC. It specifies CSAAQHEQYF.

This clone was counted only a few times. The chain links TRBV4-2 to TRBJ1-2; tentatively, D is TRBD1 (5 bases). V was clipped by 0 bases and J by 5 bases, with 16 bases between them. CDR3 size: 16 residues. CDR1 is LGHNA, CDR2 YNFKEQ, per germline. Written as DNA, the CDR3 is TGTGCCAGCAGCCAAGACCCCATCTCAGGGAAGTATGGCTACACCTTC. Protein: CASSQDPISGKYGYTF.

The genes are TRBV7-3 and TRBJ2-5; D is unresolved. Germline-derived CDR1 and CDR2 are SGHTA and FQGTGA. Trimming stripped 3 bases from V and 5 bases from J, with 10 bases between. CDR3 size: 13 residues. CDR3 loop: CASSLGLGETQYF. For the CDR3, the DNA is TGTGCCAGCAGCTTGGGCTTAGGGGAGACCCAGTACTTC. Full variable domain (missing parts from reference TRBV7-3 and TRBJ2-5): GAGVSQTPSNKVTEKGKYVELRCDPISGHTALYWYRQSLGQGPEFLIYFQGTGAADDSGLPNDRFFAVRPEGSVSTLKIQRTERGDSAVYLCASSLGLGETQYFGPGTRLLVL.

The chain has TRBV19 and TRBJ1-2; 9 bases align to TRBD1. J was trimmed by 4 bases and V by 1 base; bases with no gene match: 1. Germline V gene data show CDR1 as LNHDA and CDR2 as SQIVND (reference sequence). The CDR3 totals 14 residues. This chain's CDR3 is CASSIGDRAYGYTF. CDR3 bases: TGTGCCAGTAGTATAGGGGACAGGGCCTATGGCTACACCTTC.

This clone showed up just once. This rearrangement joins TRBV7-8 to TRBJ2-1, with 9 bases that match TRBD1. The CDR3 totals 17 residues. Per germline, CDR1 SGHVS and CDR2 FQNEAQ. V lost 0 bases, J lost 4 bases, and 7 bases stayed unmatched. The CDR3 region is CASSLASPGTGYNEQFF. CDR3 bases: TGTGCCAGCAGCTTAGCGTCCCCCGGGACAGGGTACAATGAGCAGTTCTTC.

This chain uses TRBV30 with TRBJ1-6, with D possibly matching TRBD1 (5 bases). Germline assignment: CDR1 GTSNPN and CDR2 SVGIG (reference sequence). The V end lost 3 bases, the J end lost 6 bases, and 12 bases lay between the germline ends. The CDR3 consists of 14 residues. The CDR3 spells CAWSAGRANSPLHF. In DNA, the CDR3 is TGTGCCTGGAGCGCTGGCAGGGCTAATTCACCCCTCCACTTT.

V is TRBV30 and J is TRBJ1-2; D unclear. The CDR3 extends over 13 amino acids. The germline CDR1 and CDR2 sequences are GTSNPN and SVGIG (reference sequence). V lost 2 bases and J lost 3, with 10 bases in between. Written as DNA, the CDR3 is TGTGCCTGGAGTCTAGAGCTAGACTATGGCTACACCTTC. This encodes CAWSLELDYGYTF.

The chain recombines TRBV28 with TRBJ1-5, with 11 bases aligning to TRBD1. Per the germline V gene, CDR1 is MDHEN and CDR2 is SYDVKM. Trimming took 7 bases from V and 0 from J; bases not matched to a gene: 11. This CDR3 has 18 amino acids. The CDR3 reads CASTRDRGRDYSNQPQHF. The CDR3 DNA reads TGTGCCAGCACCCGGGACAGGGGGAGAGATTATAGCAATCAGCCCCAGCATTTT. The complete variable domain, with remaining parts taken from reference TRBV28 and TRBJ1-5, reads DVKVTQSSRYLVKRTGEKVFLECVQDMDHENMFWYRQDPGLGLRLIYFSYDVKMKEKGDIPEGYSVSREKKERFSLILESASTNQTSMYLCASTRDRGRDYSNQPQHFGDGTRLSIL.

The chain has TRBV2 and TRBJ2-5, with 7 bases matching TRBD1. The germline CDR1 and CDR2 sequences are SNHLY and FYNNEI. V gave up 3 bases and J gave up 1 base; unmatched junction bases: 2. The CDR3 extends over 14 amino acids. The DNA for the CDR3 is TGTGCCAGCAGTGAGACAGGGTTCCAAGAGACCCAGTACTTC. Its translation: CASSETGFQETQYF.

The V gene is TRBV10-3, the J gene TRBJ1-1; TRBD1 matches at 7 bases. The CDR3 is 15 amino acids. V lost 5 bases and J lost 2; bases outside the gene matches: 8. CDR1 and CDR2 from the germline V gene are ENHRY and SYGVKD. CDR3 amino acids: CAISSNDRANTEAFF. CDR3 nucleotides: TGTGCCATCAGTTCTAACGACAGGGCCAACACTGAAGCTTTCTTT.

This clone was observed a few times. The chain employs TRBV6-1 and TRBJ1-2, with D unclear. CDR1 and CDR2 (germline): MNHNS, SASEGT. V lost 2 bases to trimming and J lost 6 bases, with 10 bases between them. The CDR3 length is 13 residues. This CDR3 is CASSEKGSHGYTF. The CDR3 DNA is TGTGCCAGCAGTGAAAAAGGCTCTCATGGCTACACCTTC.

The chain uses TRBV28 and TRBJ1-2; weak D call: TRBD1 (6 bases). Germline assignment: CDR1 MDHEN and CDR2 SYDVKM. This CDR3 is built from 13 residues. V was pared by 2 bases and J by 8 bases, with 12 bases between. The CDR3 protein is CASSLTRGGGYTF. For the CDR3, the DNA is TGTGCCAGCAGTTTAACCAGGGGAGGCGGCTACACCTTC.

This chain joins TRBV18 and TRBJ1-1; D gene unclear. Germline loops: CDR1 KGHSH, CDR2 LQKENI. Trimming shortened V by 5 bases and J by 1 base, and 11 bases separated the two germline ends. The CDR3 has 14 amino acids. CDR3 protein: CASSTTSPNTEAFF. For the CDR3, the DNA is TGTGCCAGCTCAACTACCAGCCCGAACACTGAAGCTTTCTTT.

This clone showed up just a few times. This chain's CDR3 is CASSFGTPTSEAFF. The CDR3 region has the DNA TGTGCCAGCAGCTTTGGGACACCGACCTCTGAAGCTTTCTTT. The V call is TRBV4-2, the J call TRBJ1-1; D might be TRBD1 (6 bases). This CDR3 contains 14 residues. Germline loops: CDR1 LGHNA, CDR2 YNFKEQ. V lost 5 bases to trimming and J lost 6 bases, with 16 bases between them.

This chain links TRBV7-2 with TRBJ1-3, with no clear D. Trimming left V 5 bases short and J 0 bases short, with 8 bases between. The CDR3 extends over 14 amino acids. Germline V gene data show CDR1 as SGHTA and CDR2 as FQGNSA. The CDR3 here is CASSVLASGNTIYF. The CDR3 DNA sequence: TGTGCCAGCAGCGTATTGGCCTCTGGAAACACCATATATTTT. Drawing the rest from reference TRBV7-2 and TRBJ1-3, the complete variable domain is GAGVSQSPSNKVTEKGKDVELRCDPISGHTALYWYRQSLGQGLEFLIYFQGNSAPDKSGLPSDRFSAERTGGSVSTLTIQRTQQEDSAVYLCASSVLASGNTIYFGEGSWLTVV.

The gene calls are TRBV27 and TRBJ1-1; perhaps TRBD1 as D (5 bases). Trimming took 5 bases from V and 0 from J, leaving 10 bases between them. This CDR3 is built from 14 residues. Germline CDR1 and CDR2: MNHEY and SMNVEV (reference sequence). The CDR3 bases are TGTGCCAGCAGTCGGGACGGTTTGAACACTGAAGCTTTCTTT. As protein: CASSRDGLNTEAFF.

This chain links TRBV11-2 with TRBJ2-5, with 11 bases aligning to TRBD2. Unmatched junction bases numbered 7, after V lost 1 base and J lost 0 bases. From germline, CDR1 is SGHAT and CDR2 FQNNGV. The CDR3 runs to 18 residues. The CDR3 coding sequence is TGTGCCAGCAGCTTAGGGCTAGCGGGGGGCCAGTACCAAGAGACCCAGTACTTC. Translated: CASSLGLAGGQYQETQYF.

The chain couples TRBV27 to TRBJ1-5; D is undetermined. Trimming took 5 bases from V and 3 from J, leaving 5 bases between them. Germline CDR1 and CDR2: MNHEY and SMNVEV (reference sequence). This CDR3 spans 12 amino acids. CDR3 sequence (DNA): TGTGCCAGCAGTACAAACAATCAGCCCCAGCATTTT. It specifies CASSTNNQPQHF.